What follows is one T cell receptor (beta chain) and its context. Its specificity is not known. Using immunoSEQ multiplex PCR, the repertoire was profiled, and TCRdb retains in-frame clones only, with some absent. Of around 2.5 million clones listed, 93% were seen once; the top ten hold 0.36%. This entry comes from a study of shared clonotypes between healthy human individuals. This CDR3 is 14 amino acids long. CDR1 is SQVTM and CDR2 is ANQGSEA in the germline V gene. With 7 bases removed from V and 7 bases from J, the gap between germline ends came to 21 bases. General study results and limits: Sampling was confined to blood; repertoires within tissues likely differ.

The chain couples TRBV29-1 to TRBJ2-3; D may match TRBD1 or TRBD2 (6 bases each). Sequencing was carried out using naive CD4+ T cells from PBMCs. Subset indicated: CD45RA+ positively selected. This clonotype was obtained from a man between 18 and 29 years old in good health. Some clones in this sample may be carry-over from other donors' samples. CDR3 loop: CSGGADTTIYTQYF. The CDR3 DNA follows: TGCAGCGGGGGGGCGGACACAACCATATATACGCAGTATTTT.